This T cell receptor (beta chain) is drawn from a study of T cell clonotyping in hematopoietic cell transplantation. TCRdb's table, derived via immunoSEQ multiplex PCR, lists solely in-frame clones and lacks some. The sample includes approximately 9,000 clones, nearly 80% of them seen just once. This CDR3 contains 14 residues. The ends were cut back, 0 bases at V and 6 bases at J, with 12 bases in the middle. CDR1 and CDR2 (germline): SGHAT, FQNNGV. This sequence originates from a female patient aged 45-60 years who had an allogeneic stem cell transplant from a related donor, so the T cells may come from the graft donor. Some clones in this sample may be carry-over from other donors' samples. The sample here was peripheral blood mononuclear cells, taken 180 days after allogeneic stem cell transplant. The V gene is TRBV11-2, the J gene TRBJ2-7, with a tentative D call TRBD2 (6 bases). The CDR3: CASSLDRGSAEQYF. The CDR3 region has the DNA TGTGCCAGCAGCTTAGATCGGGGGTCAGCCGAGCAGTACTTC.